The 8 T cell receptor beta chains below all came from one sample that was sequenced in a study of blood T cell repertoires in COVID-19. The table came from immunoSEQ multiplex PCR; TCRdb's copy has only in-frame clones and leaves some out. Among 90,000 or so clones listed, 85% were seen once. The sequencing sample was made of peripheral blood. The receptors here all came from a man aged 60 to 69 with acute or convalescent COVID-19.

This clone has a handful of counts. The rearrangement joins TRBV10-3 to TRBJ2-1, with 7 bases aligning to TRBD2. From germline, CDR1 is ENHRY and CDR2 SYGVKD. With V trimmed by 5 bases and J by 10 bases, 2 bases remained unmatched. This CDR3 has 11 residues. As DNA, the CDR3 is TGTGCCATCAGTCCAGCGGGAGAGCAGTTCTTC. Translating gives CAISPAGEQFF.

The chain carries TRBV15 and TRBJ2-7; D not certain. Deletions cut 0 bases from V and 5 bases from J, with 14 bases between. CDR3 length equals 15 residues. The V gene's germline CDR1 is LNHNV and CDR2 YYDKDF (reference sequence). DNA of the CDR3: TGTGCCACCAGCAGAGATAGAGCTAGGAAAAACGAGCAGTACTTC. Residues: CATSRDRARKNEQYF.

Notes on this clone: At one boundary the junction diverges from the germline segment, which might be a read error. The chain recombines TRBV4-2 with TRBJ2-3; maybe TRBD2 (6 bases). In germline, CDR1 is LGHNA, CDR2 YNFKEQ. This CDR3 region has 14 residues. The CDR3 spells CASSQGLASDTQYF. For the CDR3, the DNA is TGTGCCAGCAGCCAAGGCCTAGCGTCAGACACGCAGTATTTT.

The rearrangement links TRBV12-3 or TRBV12-4 to TRBJ2-7; D call uncertain. The CDR3 is 11 amino acids. The V gene lost 6 bases and the J gene lost 2 bases, with 5 bases spanning the gap. As DNA, the CDR3 is TGTGCCAGCAGACGCGCCTACGAGCAGTACTTC. It specifies CASRRAYEQYF.

This clone was seen just once. Here the CDR3 DNA reads TGTGCCAGCAGCCTTCAATGGCAGGGGCTGGCTTTCTTT. It encodes CASSLQWQGLAFF. The chain uses TRBV9 and TRBJ1-1; D possibly corresponds to TRBD1 (6 bases). The CDR3 has 13 amino acids. The V end was cut by 4 bases, the J end by 11 bases, with 18 bases between. The germline V gene encodes CDR1 SGDLS and CDR2 YYNGEE.

The chain links TRBV14 to TRBJ2-1; D gene unclear. The V gene lost 4 bases and the J gene lost 4 bases, with 14 bases spanning the gap. The CDR3 totals 15 residues. Germline V gene lookup returns CDR1 SGHDN and CDR2 FVKESK. The chain's CDR3 is CASSLYVAEYNEQFF. In nucleotides, the CDR3 is TGTGCCAGCAGCCTATACGTAGCAGAGTACAATGAGCAGTTCTTC.

DNA of the CDR3: TGTGCCAGCAAATTAGCGGGAGGACACAATGAGCAGTTCTTC. Its translation: CASKLAGGHNEQFF. This rearrangement joins TRBV14 to TRBJ2-1, with 10 bases lining up with TRBD2. From germline, CDR1 is SGHDN and CDR2 FVKESK. Trimming cost V 7 bases and J 5 bases; bases outside gene matches: 5. This CDR3 has 14 residues.

In this sample, this clone turned up a few times. The J gene is TRBJ1-6, the V gene TRBV19; D gene ambiguous. Germline V lookup: CDR1 LNHDA, CDR2 SQIVND (reference sequence). This CDR3 contains 13 residues. The germline V and J ends were trimmed by 5 bases and 11 bases, with 13 bases remaining between them. DNA of the CDR3: TGTGCCAGTAGTCCTTCCGAGGCTACACCCCTCCACTTT. This gives the protein CASSPSEATPLHF. Supplemented by reference TRBV19 and TRBJ1-6, the full variable domain reads DGGITQSPKYLFRKEGQNVTLSCEQNLNHDAMYWYRQDPGQGLRLIYYSQIVNDFQKGDIAEGYSVSREKKESFPLTVTSAQKNPTAFYLCASSPSEATPLHFGNGTRLTVT.